This entry is about one T cell receptor beta chain. Its antigen is undetermined. The data were taken from a study of identical twins. Overall study findings and caveats: Among beta out-of-frame sequences, excess sharing between twins appeared weaker.

Each CDR3 protein gets one entry after TCRdb re-called the 5' RACE reads with MiXCR. This table holds approximately 190,000 distinct CDR3 sequences, about a sixth found once. These same records also appear under a second study, on T cells expressing NK-cell markers.

Sequenced material: CD8+ T cells sorted from blood. The receptor comes from a young woman in good health.

The CDR3 coding sequence is TGTGCCAGCAGTCCCCTAGGGGAGGCCTACGAGCAGTACTTC. Translation: CASSPLGEAYEQYF. This chain uses TRBV6-2 or TRBV6-3 with TRBJ2-7, with D possibly matching TRBD2 (6 bases). The CDR3 has 14 amino acids. Germline V gene lookup returns CDR1 MNHEY and CDR2 SVGEGT. The V end lost 5 bases, the J end lost 2 bases, and 13 bases lay between the germline ends.